These 14 T cell receptor beta chains share one sample of origin, sequenced in a study of T-cell memory formation after mild COVID-19. From the 5' RACE reads, TCRdb called clonotypes with MiXCR, one entry per CDR3 protein. This sample has some 64,000 distinct CDR3 sequences; about a tenth occur once, and the top ten carry approximately 1%. The sequencing input was PBMCs or a T cell subset sorted from them (not recorded which). Every receptor here comes from a man aged 18-30 years who had mild COVID-19 (a few samples of this study predate the infection). Cell type and time point are not known.

This clonotype showed up just a few times. The chain recombines TRBV28 with TRBJ2-7; 9 positions agree with TRBD1. Germline trimming cut 6 bases from V and 4 bases from J; bases unmatched to any gene: 1. Germline V gene sequence: CDR1 MDHEN, CDR2 SYDVKM. The CDR3 length is 12 residues. This CDR3 reads CASRGTGYEQYV. CDR3 DNA: TGTGCCAGCAGAGGGACAGGGTACGAGCAGTACGTC.

There are a few counts of this clonotype. At one end, the junction sequence differs from germline, possibly due to a read error. This chain uses TRBV7-9 with TRBJ2-1; D not resolved. This CDR3 comprises 9 residues. Germline values: CDR1 SEHNR, CDR2 FQNEAQ (reference sequence). The CDR3 spells CASSPPHDF. CDR3 sequence (DNA): TGTGCCAGCAGCCCCCCCCATGATTTC. Full variable domain (remainder filled in from reference TRBV7-9 and TRBJ2-1): DTGVSQNPRHKITKRGQNVTFRCDPISEHNRLYWYRQTLGQGPEFLTYFQNEAQLEKSRLLSDRFSAERPKGSFSTLEIQRTEQGDSAMYLCASSPPHDFGPGTRLTVL.

This clonotype was counted ten times or more. This rearrangement joins TRBV5-1 to TRBJ1-2, with D uncertain. Trimming stripped 0 bases from V and 0 bases from J, with 9 bases between. The CDR3 extends over 15 amino acids. Per the germline V gene, CDR1 is SGHRS and CDR2 is YFSETQ. The CDR3 sequence is CASSLGQTTNYGYTF. The CDR3 DNA reads as TGCGCCAGCAGCTTGGGCCAAACCACTAACTATGGCTACACCTTC.

This clonotype was seen ten or more times. CDR3 residues: CASSRPGGGGELFF. In nucleotides, the CDR3 is TGTGCCAGCAGCCGACCAGGGGGGGGCGGGGAGCTGTTTTTT. The J gene is TRBJ2-2, the V gene TRBV7-2; D assignment may be TRBD1 or TRBD2 (7 bases each). Germline lookup yields CDR1 SGHTA and CDR2 FQGNSA. V was cut by 5 bases and J by 7 bases, with 14 bases left in between. The CDR3 covers 14 residues.

In its sample, this clonotype was seen many times. V and J are TRBV7-6 and TRBJ2-5; 9 bases fit TRBD2. V was clipped by 4 bases and J by 7 bases; unmatched bases: 10. CDR1 is SGHVS and CDR2 is FNYEAQ in the germline V gene. The CDR3 consists of 15 residues. The CDR3 here is CASSSTLLSGGTQYF. CDR3 in DNA: TGTGCCAGCAGCTCAACACTCCTTAGCGGGGGGACCCAGTACTTC.

For the CDR3, the DNA is TGTGCCAGCAGGATACAGGGGGAAGGGGGCTATGGCTACACCTTC. It yields the protein CASRIQGEGGYGYTF. The chain links TRBV6-4 to TRBJ1-2; 8 bases agree with TRBD1. The CDR3 contains 15 residues. V gave up 6 bases and J gave up 4 bases; unmatched junction bases: 10. CDR1 and CDR2 from the germline V gene are MRHNA and SNTAGT.

In its sample, this clonotype was seen a few times. The CDR3 region is CASSLRSDPNYGYTF. In DNA form, the CDR3 reads TGCGCCAGCAGCTTGAGGTCAGATCCTAACTATGGCTACACCTTC. The chain has TRBV5-1 and TRBJ1-2, with D uncertain. Per germline, CDR1 SGHRS and CDR2 YFSETQ. The CDR3 consists of 15 residues. Trimming cost V 1 base and J 0 bases, with 10 bases left between them.

The J gene is TRBJ2-3, the V gene TRBV6-1; D is unresolved. The CDR3 length is 14 residues. Trimming shortened V by 3 bases and J by 2 bases, and 9 bases separated the two germline ends. Germline V gene data show CDR1 as MNHNS and CDR2 as SASEGT. This CDR3 reads CASSDSPYTDTQYF. Written as DNA, the CDR3 is TGTGCCAGCAGTGACAGTCCTTACACAGATACGCAGTATTTT.

This clonotype has at least ten counts. The chain carries TRBV5-6 and TRBJ2-1; 10 bases are a match to TRBD2. The CDR3 totals 15 residues. Per the germline V gene, CDR1 is SGHDT and CDR2 is YYEEEE. J lost 2 bases, V lost 4 bases, and 3 bases had no gene match. Written as DNA, the CDR3 is TGTGCCAGCAGCGGCGGGACTAGCGCCTACAATGAGCAGTTCTTC. This gives the protein CASSGGTSAYNEQFF.

This sequence joins TRBV7-2 and TRBJ1-1, with 8 bases identical to TRBD1. The CDR3 totals 14 residues. Germline V lookup: CDR1 SGHTA, CDR2 FQGNSA. With V trimmed by 2 bases and J by 7 bases, 6 bases remained unmatched. The CDR3 loop is CASSLIRGPVEAFF. The CDR3 nucleotides read TGTGCCAGCAGCTTAATCAGGGGGCCGGTTGAAGCTTTCTTT. The whole variable domain, remainder taken from reference TRBV7-2 and TRBJ1-1, is GAGVSQSPSNKVTEKGKDVELRCDPISGHTALYWYRQSLGQGLEFLIYFQGNSAPDKSGLPSDRFSAERTGGSVSTLTIQRTQQEDSAVYLCASSLIRGPVEAFFGQGTRLTVV.

This clonotype was counted many times. V gene TRBV20-1 combines with J gene TRBJ1-1; no firm D call. Trimming shortened V by 3 bases and J by 1 base, and 12 bases separated the two germline ends. CDR1 is DFQATT, CDR2 SNEGSKA, per germline (reference sequence). The CDR3 length is 14 residues. The CDR3 loop is CSASKPTTNTEAFF. In DNA form, the CDR3 reads TGCAGTGCTAGCAAGCCCACCACGAACACTGAAGCTTTCTTT.

This clonotype was detected only a few times. CDR3 amino acids: CASSQDLRSLDTQYF. CDR3 coding DNA: TGCGCCAGCAGCCAAGACCTTAGGAGTTTGGATACGCAGTATTTT. V and J are TRBV4-3 and TRBJ2-3, with D uncertain. V gave up 0 bases and J gave up 6 bases, with 13 bases separating them. This CDR3 region has 15 residues. Germline V gives CDR1 LGHNA, CDR2 YSLEER.

This clonotype appeared a few times. The chain recombines TRBV7-3 with TRBJ2-3; 9 bases match TRBD2. Germline CDR1 SGHTA, CDR2 FQGTGA. The CDR3 runs 16 residues. V trimming: 5 bases; J trimming: 1 base; junction bases outside the gene matches: 7. The CDR3 loop is CASSRGERGGTDTQYF. The CDR3 region has the DNA TGTGCCAGCAGCCGCGGGGAGCGGGGGGGCACAGATACGCAGTATTTT.

This clonotype has a handful of counts. The gene calls are TRBV6-2 or TRBV6-3 and TRBJ2-1, with TRBD1 matching over 8 bases. Germline V gene data show CDR1 as MNHEY and CDR2 as SVGEGT. The junction had 10 bases not matched to a gene; V was cut back by 6 bases and J by 6 bases. CDR3 length: 15 amino acids. CDR3 nucleotides: TGTGCCAGCAGCCCGTGGACAGGGCTGGGCAATGAGCAGTTCTTC. Translation gives CASSPWTGLGNEQFF.